Given below is one T cell receptor beta chain in context. Its antigen remains undetermined. No much larger clone is present one base from it, and per-base qualities are unavailable. These data come from a study of T cell responses to AZD1222 COVID-19 vaccine (dated by TCRdb to about 2021). About the investigation overall: TCR sequencing covered fewer than 250 trial participants: roughly 200 given two doses of AZD1222 and 26 given two doses of MenACWY control vaccine. Trial participants were enrolled by age into 18-55, 56-69 and 70-plus year subgroups, with around 150, 28 and 57 TCR-sequenced participants respectively.

V drops 5 bases and J drops 6 bases, leaving 12 bases in between. From a lookup of the germline V gene, CDR1 and CDR2 are MNHEY and SVGAGI. Its CDR3 holds 13 amino acids, cysteine through phenylalanine. Only the CDR3 part of the read is kept: 39 bases, read in frame from the first base. The CDR3 regions of human TCRbeta chains were subjected to immunosequencing. The published analysis was carried out like this. Repertoire TCRs were matched against a reference library of SARS-CoV-2-specific TCRs generated with the MIRA antigen-specificity platform. Breadth meant the fraction of unique TCRs that were SARS-CoV-2-associated, whereas depth meant the fraction of total T cells that were SARS-CoV-2-associated. Using the MIRA data, every spike-specific TCR was mapped to the spike region that the TCR reacted to and assigned to either a CD4 or a CD8 class. Log10-transformed breadth and depth values were compared by one-way ANOVA with Sidak's multiple comparisons tests. This is the immuneACCESS table as TCRdb keeps it, with only in-frame sequences that have V and J called. A part of the clones is gone; compared with another copy, unresolved V genes explain less than half, and the rest is unexplained. The V and J calls and clone size are taken from that table; D and trimming were inferred from the DNA. In this sample the table shows approximately 130,000 clones, approximately 85% of which occur a single time. Jointly, the top ten make up roughly 5.7% of the sample.

Points the paper makes about the study in general: Participants were mostly white British, with more females than males. The authors suggested clonal diversity may have been underestimated. Only 5 to 7 AZD1222 recipients were SARS-CoV-2 seropositive at baseline, limiting conclusions about previously exposed vaccinees. The vaccine-associated CD4 TCRs covered the entire spike protein, and the dominant responses fell in regions 160-218 and 743-854. In the small 56-69-year group, the increase in depth fell short of significance, most likely because of low power. A significant rise in spike-specific TCR breadth and depth was observed after two AZD1222 doses relative to day 0 and relative to MenACWY recipients. Reportedly, close to half of the unique spike-specific TCRs recognized epitopes lying outside the regions that are mutated in the B.1.351 and B.1.1.7 variants. Because no samples from the day 14 peak response were available, repertoires could be characterized only after the peak T cell response.

The sample's time point label is to be understood as: about 28 days (+/-7) after the second vaccine dose. AZD1222 recipients whose second dose came at about 4 weeks and those whose second dose came at about 12 weeks were combined into one group, since spike-specific TCR depth and breadth did not differ between the two schedules. The vaccinee samples were drawn from two UK trials, COV001 and COV002, one of which was a single-blind randomized controlled phase 2/3 trial testing AZD1222 (ChAdOx1 nCoV-19) in healthy adults. Trial participant PBMC samples were collected at day 0 and day 28 after the second dose for TCRbeta chain sequencing.

The chain is encoded by TRBV6-5 joined to TRBJ2-3, with the D gene not clear enough to name. This clonotype was sampled from an adult who received the AZD1222 COVID-19 vaccine. Sequences were derived from peripheral blood, sampled 28 days after the second AZD1222 dose. The CDR3 loop reads CASSRARGDTQYF. The nucleotide sequence reads TGTGCCAGCAGTCGTGCCCGCGGTGATACGCAGTATTTT.